This T cell receptor (beta chain) was sequenced during a study of blood T cell repertoires in COVID-19. Study as a whole: The United States, Italy and Spain provided the acute and convalescent COVID-19 samples. PBMCs, B-cell-depleted T cells, or T cells provided the cDNA or gDNA that made up the material.

Germline V gene sequence: CDR1 MGHRA, CDR2 YSYEKL. Trimming stripped 0 bases from V and 7 bases from J, with 13 bases between. The CDR3 consists of 15 residues. Original analysis: The authors estimated nucleated cell counts from reference gene primer amplification. Sequencing used immunoSEQ multiplex PCR; TCRdb keeps in-frame clones, though not all of them. The DNA was the basis for D and trimming; V, J and clone size are from that table. In the table there are roughly 180,000 clones, roughly 81% of which are singletons. Seattle patients were enrolled during active infection and followed longitudinally.

The TCR sequence derives from a woman of 80 years or more with COVID-19, enrolled during active disease. This sequence joins TRBV4-1 and TRBJ2-1; unclear D gene. The sequenced sample consisted of peripheral blood. The CDR3 spells CASSQDHGSWNEQFF. In nucleotides, the CDR3 is TGCGCCAGCAGCCAAGATCATGGTAGTTGGAATGAGCAGTTCTTC.